This entry describes one T cell receptor (beta chain). These data belong to a study of blood T cell repertoires in COVID-19. Sequencing was performed with immunoSEQ multiplex PCR; in TCRdb, only in-frame clones are kept and a portion is missing. The sample gives fewer than 250,000 clones, more than 75% of which show up once; approximately 12% is in the top ten. Germline lookup yields CDR1 LNHDA and CDR2 SQIVND (reference sequence). This CDR3 has 13 residues. V lost 5 bases to trimming and J lost 5 bases; unmatched junction nucleotides: 3. The chain joins TRBV19 to TRBJ1-2; 9 bases align to TRBD1. The sequence was obtained from a woman between 40 and 55 years old with acute or convalescent COVID-19. Sequences were obtained from peripheral blood. DNA of the CDR3: TGTGCCAGTAGTTTGGACAGGGGTTATGGCTACACCTTC. Its translation is CASSLDRGYGYTF.